The present entry profiles one TCR beta chain with its context. The repertoire was sequenced with immunoSEQ multiplex PCR; TCRdb's copy has only in-frame clones and lacks some. This sample has roughly 89,000 clones; approximately 91% occur once, and the top ten carry about 4%. This sample stems from a study of T cells in localized non-small cell lung cancer. The receptor comes from a woman aged 35 to 75 with stage II squamous cell lung carcinoma. The sequencing here drew on PBMCs, taken before any cancer treatment.

CDR3 sequence reads: CASSSGLAADEQYF. CDR3 nucleotides: TGCGCCAGCAGCTCCGGACTAGCCGCGGACGAGCAGTACTTC. The V and J genes are TRBV5-1 and TRBJ2-7; TRBD2 aligns across 8 bases. The V and J ends lost 3 bases and 5 bases, in that order; junction bases with no gene match: 7. This CDR3 spans 14 amino acids. The germline gives CDR1 SGHRS, CDR2 YFSETQ.